This TCR beta chain was identified in a study of T cells in Graves' hyperthyroidism and ophthalmopathy (dated by TCRdb to between 2018 and 2020). Regarding the research as a whole: Peripheral blood was collected at initial diagnosis, before any treatment. To identify TCR V-J signatures that set the groups apart, the researchers used a discovery cohort of 90 to 100 patients, made up of under 50 with Graves' ophthalmopathy and some 55 with stable Graves' hyperthyroidism. Prospective prediction of ophthalmopathy was tested in an independent validation cohort of about 19 hyperthyroidism patients and around 16 patients who later progressed to ophthalmopathy. Thyroid tissue and blood T-cell repertoires from six Graves' hyperthyroidism patients were also compared in the study. After blood sampling, hyperthyroidism patients were treated with methimazole at a starting dose of 30 mg daily, and ophthalmopathy patients were treated with high-dose intravenous methylprednisolone. The paper describes TCR Vbeta CDR3 sequencing of 135 peripheral blood samples, made up of around 41 ophthalmopathy patients, approximately 73 hyperthyroidism patients and 17 progressor patients. The 90 or so discovery patients were randomly split 7:3 into training and test sets.

Overall study results and their limits: Most expanded thyroid clonotypes (frequency above 0.001) were also detected in blood, suggesting blood repertoires may reflect thyroid immune responses. During validation, the model predicted progression to ophthalmopathy a median of approximately six months ahead of onset, with around 71% sensitivity and roughly 72% specificity. A 13 V-J signature model separated ophthalmopathy from stable hyperthyroidism, with approximately 87% sensitivity and 81.08% specificity in cross-validation and 80%/75% in testing. No statistical method was used to fix the sample size in advance, and group allocation was not hidden from the investigators.

The germline V gene (reference sequence) provides CDR1 LNHDA and CDR2 SQIVND. The CDR3 covers 14 residues, taking in both the cysteine and the phenylalanine. Just the 42-base CDR3 DNA is kept, in frame starting at base 1. V lost 0 bases and J lost 5 bases; the stretch between them is 10 bases long. The TCR beta CDR3 regions were amplified from the RNA transcripts. A first-round RT-PCR of the TCR CDR3 used the HTBI primer set with the Qiagen OneStep RT-PCR kit. Libraries were constructed in a second round of multiplex PCR, after which size selection and purification were performed. Libraries were sequenced paired-end with 100 bp reads on an Illumina HiSeq2000. In the original analysis: SOAPnuke was used to process the raw data, with reads discarded if the reads contained adapters or uncalled bases, had a mean Phred below 15, or lacked an exact constant-primer or identifier match. High-quality paired reads were merged with COPE v1.2.5, and unique nucleotide sequences were defined as clonotypes. MiTCR v1.1 was used to align clonotypes to the IMGT TRBV, TRBD and TRBJ reference segments. Analysis was restricted to V-J combinations with a frequency above 0.0001, which covered approximately 99% of repertoires. A TCS score was defined as the ratio of F50 (clonal expansion) to E x V (chaos), with BLOSUM62-based TCRdist applied between CDR3 peptides within each V-J. Welch's t-statistics and random forest reduced 500 to 650 V-J features to 10 to 15, which were used in a naive Bayes classifier (R e1071). Using fastp at Q25 and MiXCR, TCRdb reprocessed the public reads and kept productive beta chains. CDR3 protein sequences are deduplicated, and each keeps its most common genes and DNA. TCRdb assigned the V and J calls; the authors' analysis was not used. The sample yields a few hundred thousand distinct CDR3 sequences; 19% were counted once. The leading ten clones occupy about 4% of the sample.

This clonotype was seen at least ten times. The target of this receptor is not known. Base-call qualities are not available, and no considerably larger clone is one nucleotide away. Stable Graves' hyperthyroidism was defined as the absence of progression to ophthalmopathy over 18 months of follow-up. Hyperthyroidism patients were newly diagnosed, had a disease duration of under 2 months, and were aged 18 to 65 years. Patients with uncontrolled infections, other autoimmune diseases, pregnancy or lactation were excluded. Diagnoses were based on clinical symptoms, serum thyroxine and TRAb, thyroid ultrasound and orbital computed tomography. Ficoll-Paque density gradient centrifugation was used to isolate PBMCs from 10 ml of fresh peripheral blood. Total RNA was extracted using Trizol reagent, and RNA quality was assessed on an Agilent 2100 Bioanalyzer.

The chain employs TRBV19 and TRBJ1-1; a tentative D call is TRBD1 (6 bases match). The sequenced sample was blood. This receptor was taken from a woman younger than 35 with Graves' hyperthyroidism. Read as DNA, the sequence is TGTGCCAGTAGTATAGAGCGGGGGCGGACTGAAGCTTTCTTT. Its protein product is CASSIERGRTEAFF.